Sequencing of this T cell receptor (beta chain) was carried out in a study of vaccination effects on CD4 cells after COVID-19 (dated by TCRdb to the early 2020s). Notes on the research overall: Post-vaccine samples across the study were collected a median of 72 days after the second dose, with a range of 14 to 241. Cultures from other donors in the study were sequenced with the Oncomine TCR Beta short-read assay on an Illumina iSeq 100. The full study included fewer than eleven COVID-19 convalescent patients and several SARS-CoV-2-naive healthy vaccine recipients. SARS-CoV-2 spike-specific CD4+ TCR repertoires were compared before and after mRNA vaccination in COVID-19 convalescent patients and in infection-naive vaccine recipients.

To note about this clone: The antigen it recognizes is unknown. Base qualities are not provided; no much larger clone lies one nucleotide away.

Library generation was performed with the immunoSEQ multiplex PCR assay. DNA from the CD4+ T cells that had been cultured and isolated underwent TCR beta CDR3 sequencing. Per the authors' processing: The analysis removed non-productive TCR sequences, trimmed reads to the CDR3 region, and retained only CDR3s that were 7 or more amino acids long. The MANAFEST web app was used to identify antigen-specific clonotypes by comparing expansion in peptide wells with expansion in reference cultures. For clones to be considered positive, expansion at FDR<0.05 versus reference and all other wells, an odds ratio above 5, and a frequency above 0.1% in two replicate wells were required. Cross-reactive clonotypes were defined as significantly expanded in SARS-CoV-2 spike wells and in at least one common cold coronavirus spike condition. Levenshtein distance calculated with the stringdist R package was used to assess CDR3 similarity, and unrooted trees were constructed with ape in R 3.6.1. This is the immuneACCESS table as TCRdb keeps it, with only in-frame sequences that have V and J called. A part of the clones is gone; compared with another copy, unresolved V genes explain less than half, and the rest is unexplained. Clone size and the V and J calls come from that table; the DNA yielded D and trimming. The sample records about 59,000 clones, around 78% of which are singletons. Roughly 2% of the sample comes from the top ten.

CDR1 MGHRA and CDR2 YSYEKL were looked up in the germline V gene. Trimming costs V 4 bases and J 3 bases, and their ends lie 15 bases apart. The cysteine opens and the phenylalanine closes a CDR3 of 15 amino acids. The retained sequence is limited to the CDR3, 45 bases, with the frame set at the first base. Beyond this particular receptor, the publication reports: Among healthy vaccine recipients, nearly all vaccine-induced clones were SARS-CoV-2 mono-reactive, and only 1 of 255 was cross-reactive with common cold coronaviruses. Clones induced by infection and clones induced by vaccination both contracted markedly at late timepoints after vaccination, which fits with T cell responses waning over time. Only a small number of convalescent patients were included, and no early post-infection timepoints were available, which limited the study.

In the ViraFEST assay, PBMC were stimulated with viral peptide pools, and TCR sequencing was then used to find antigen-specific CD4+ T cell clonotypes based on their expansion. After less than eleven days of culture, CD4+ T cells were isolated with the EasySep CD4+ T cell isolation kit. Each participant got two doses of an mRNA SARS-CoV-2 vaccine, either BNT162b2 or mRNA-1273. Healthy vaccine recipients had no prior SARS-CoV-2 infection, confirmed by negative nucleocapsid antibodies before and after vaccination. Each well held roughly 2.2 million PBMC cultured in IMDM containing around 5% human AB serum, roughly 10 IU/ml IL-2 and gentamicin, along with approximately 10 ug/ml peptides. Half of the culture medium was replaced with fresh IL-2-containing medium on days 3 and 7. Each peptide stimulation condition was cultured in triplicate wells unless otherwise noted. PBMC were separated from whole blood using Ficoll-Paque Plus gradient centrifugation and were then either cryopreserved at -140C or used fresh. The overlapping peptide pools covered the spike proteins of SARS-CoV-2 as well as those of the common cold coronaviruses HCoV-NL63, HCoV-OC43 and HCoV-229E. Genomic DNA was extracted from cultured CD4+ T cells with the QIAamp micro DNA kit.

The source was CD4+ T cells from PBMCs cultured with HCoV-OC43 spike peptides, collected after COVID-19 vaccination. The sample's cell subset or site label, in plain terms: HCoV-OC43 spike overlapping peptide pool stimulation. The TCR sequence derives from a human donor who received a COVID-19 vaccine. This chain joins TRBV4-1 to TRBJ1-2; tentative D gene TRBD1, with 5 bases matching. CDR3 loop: CASSRNPGIDYGYTF. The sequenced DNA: TGCGCCAGCAGCCGGAATCCAGGGATCGACTATGGCTACACCTTC.